A few counts support the clone carrying this T cell receptor beta chain. Its antigen is unknown. The sample is drawn from a study of beta chain features in type 1 diabetes. Broader study findings: The study found that naive, central memory and Treg TCRB repertoires appeared more similar in patients than in healthy donors. Significant though moderate, a shortening of TCRB CDR3s appeared in all four CD4+ subsets of Type 1 diabetes patients.

Expressed TCRB transcripts got sequenced, as all isolated RNA was reverse transcribed. Using immunoSEQ multiplex PCR, the repertoire was profiled, and TCRdb retains in-frame clones only, with some absent. The repertoire holds 350,000 to 400,000 clones, with approximately 15% as singletons. Germline CDR1 reads SQVTM; CDR2 reads ANQGSEA. The ends lost 2 bases at V and 0 bases at J; junction bases unmatched: 5. The CDR3 contains 15 residues. The authors sorted CD4+ naive, central memory, regulatory and stem cell-like memory cells via CD45RO/CCR7/CD25/CD127/CD95/CD27. The V and J genes are TRBV29-1 and TRBJ1-2, with 8 nucleotides matching TRBD1. The TCR sequence derives from a woman aged 18-30 years in good health. The material sequenced was naive CD4+ T cells from blood. In nucleotides, the CDR3 is TGCAGCGTTGAACGGACAGGGAATACTAACTATGGCTACACCTTC. It is translated as CSVERTGNTNYGYTF.